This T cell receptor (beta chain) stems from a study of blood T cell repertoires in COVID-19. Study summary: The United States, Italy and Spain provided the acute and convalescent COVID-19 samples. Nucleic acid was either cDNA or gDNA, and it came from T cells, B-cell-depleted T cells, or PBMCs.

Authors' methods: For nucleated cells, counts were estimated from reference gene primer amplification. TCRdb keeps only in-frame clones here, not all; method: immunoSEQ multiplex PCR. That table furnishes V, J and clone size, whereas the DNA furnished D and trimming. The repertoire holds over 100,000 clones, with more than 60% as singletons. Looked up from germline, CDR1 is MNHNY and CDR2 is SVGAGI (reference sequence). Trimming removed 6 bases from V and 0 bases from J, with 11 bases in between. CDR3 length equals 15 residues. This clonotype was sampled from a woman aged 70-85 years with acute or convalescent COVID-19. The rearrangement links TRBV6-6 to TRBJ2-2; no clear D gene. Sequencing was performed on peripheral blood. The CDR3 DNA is TGTGCCAGCAGCCCCCTCCCCGCGAACACCGGGGAGCTGTTTTTT. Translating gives CASSPLPANTGELFF.